Presented here are 18 T cell receptor beta chains from one specimen sequenced in a study of blood T cell repertoires in COVID-19. Profiling relied on immunoSEQ multiplex PCR, and the TCRdb table lists in-frame clones only, not all of them. The table has roughly 300,000 clones, roughly 92% seen once. Sequencing used peripheral blood. These receptors were collected from a woman aged 25 to 45 with COVID-19, enrolled during active disease.

CDR3 DNA: TGTGCCAGCAGTGATCAGGGGAAAGGGGACTATGGCTACACCTTC. Amino acid sequence: CASSDQGKGDYGYTF. The rearrangement links TRBV2 to TRBJ1-2; maybe TRBD1 (6 bases). The CDR3 spans 15 residues. Germline V gives CDR1 SNHLY, CDR2 FYNNEI. Trimming removed 3 bases at V and 3 bases at J, with 14 bases between. The whole variable domain, remainder taken from reference TRBV2 and TRBJ1-2, is EPEVTQTPSHQVTQMGQEVILRCVPISNHLYFYWYRQILGQKVEFLVSFYNNEISEKSEIFDDQFSVERPDGSNFTLKIRSTKLEDSAMYFCASSDQGKGDYGYTFGSGTRLTVV.

The chain couples TRBV28 to TRBJ1-4; the match to TRBD1 covers 12 bases. The CDR3 is 15 residues long. The ends lost 7 bases at V and 11 bases at J; junction bases unmatched: 11. CDR1 and CDR2 from the germline V gene are MDHEN and SYDVKM. The CDR3 DNA is TGTGCCAGCAATCCCTCCGGGACAGGGGGCTTCAAACTGTTTTTT. It yields the protein CASNPSGTGGFKLFF.

This chain connects TRBV28 to TRBJ1-5; D ambiguous. The CDR3 consists of 19 residues. Trimming left V 2 bases short and J 0 bases short, with 20 bases between. Germline CDR1 MDHEN, CDR2 SYDVKM. The CDR3 DNA is TGTGCCAGCAGTTTAATAGAGGGTGCGACTTTTAATAGCAATCAGCCCCAGCATTTT. Translating it yields CASSLIEGATFNSNQPQHF.

The chain recombines TRBV5-1 with TRBJ1-2, with 9 bases that match TRBD1. Trimming at V came to 0 bases and at J to 7 bases, leaving 13 bases not matched to a gene. Germline V gene sequence: CDR1 SGHRS, CDR2 YFSETQ. This CDR3 comprises 17 residues. CDR3 sequence reads: CASSLDTGGPRGSGYTF. Here the CDR3 DNA reads TGCGCCAGCAGCTTGGATACAGGGGGCCCGCGGGGGAGTGGCTACACCTTC.

CDR3 sequence reads: CASSRDSYNEQFF. DNA for the CDR3: TGCGCCAGCAGCCGGGACTCCTACAATGAGCAGTTCTTC. The rearrangement links TRBV5-1 to TRBJ2-1, with TRBD2 as a possible D gene (5 bases). Trimming pared 4 bases from V and 0 bases from J, leaving 5 bases between. Germline CDR1 and CDR2: SGHRS and YFSETQ. The CDR3 is made up of 13 amino acids.

In DNA, the CDR3 is TGCGCCAGCAGCCCTCGGACTAGCGGGGGCGAGACCCAGTACTTC. Translating gives CASSPRTSGGETQYF. The chain combines TRBV5-1 with TRBJ2-5; 13 bases are a match to TRBD2. CDR3 size: 15 residues. V lost 4 bases, J lost 5 bases, and 5 bases stayed unmatched. The germline gives CDR1 SGHRS, CDR2 YFSETQ.

V usage is TRBV18 and J usage is TRBJ1-5, with TRBD1 as a possible D gene (6 bases). Germline values: CDR1 KGHSH, CDR2 LQKENI. The CDR3 covers 14 residues. V shed 1 base and J shed 7 bases, with 11 bases lying between them. The CDR3 region has the DNA TGTGCCAGCTCACCACAGGGGGAGATCCAGCCCCAGCATTTT. It encodes CASSPQGEIQPQHF.

This chain links TRBV30 with TRBJ1-1; tentative D call: TRBD1 (6 bases). This CDR3 spans 14 amino acids. The V end lost 1 base, the J end lost 3 bases, and 12 bases lay between the germline ends. Germline CDR1 and CDR2: GTSNPN and SVGIG (reference sequence). CDR3 protein: CAWSGTVSYTEAFF. Here the CDR3 DNA reads TGTGCCTGGAGTGGGACAGTCTCTTACACTGAAGCTTTCTTT.

V is TRBV30 and J is TRBJ1-1, with no clear D. CDR1 and CDR2 (germline): GTSNPN, SVGIG (reference sequence). V shed 4 bases and J shed 1 base, with 10 bases lying between them. This CDR3 comprises 13 residues. CDR3 sequence: CAWMEGGNTEAFF. The CDR3 DNA is TGTGCCTGGATGGAAGGCGGGAACACTGAAGCTTTCTTT.

This chain joins TRBV5-5 and TRBJ2-7, with 9 bases identical to TRBD2. This CDR3 contains 15 residues. Germline loops: CDR1 SGHKS, CDR2 YYEKEE (reference sequence). The junction had 8 bases not matched to a gene; V was cut back by 3 bases and J by 4 bases. The CDR3 reads CASSSAGGDGYEQYF. CDR3 in DNA: TGTGCCAGCAGCTCAGCGGGAGGTGATGGTTACGAGCAGTACTTC.

The chain is built from TRBV11-2 and TRBJ1-1, with no clear D. CDR1 is SGHAT and CDR2 is FQNNGV in the germline V gene. The V end lost 1 base, the J end lost 2 bases, and 11 bases lay between the germline ends. The CDR3 extends over 15 amino acids. CDR3 sequence (DNA): TGTGCCAGCAGCTTAGGCTGGACGGGAAACACTGAAGCTTTCTTT. Its translation is CASSLGWTGNTEAFF.

The V and J genes are TRBV5-1 and TRBJ2-7; TRBD1 matches 8 bases. The V segment lost 0 bases and the J segment 6 bases; nucleotides outside the gene matches: 8. Germline-derived CDR1 and CDR2 are SGHRS and YFSETQ. The CDR3 length is 15 residues. As DNA, the CDR3 is TGCGCCAGCAGCTTGGCTCAGGGGGCGCTTTTCGAGCAGTACTTC. Amino acid sequence: CASSLAQGALFEQYF.

The V and J genes are TRBV4-1 and TRBJ2-7; 7 bases map to TRBD1. Germline CDR1 reads MGHRA; CDR2 reads YSYEKL. The CDR3 length is 16 residues. Trimming took 1 base from V and 0 from J; bases not matched to a gene: 6. The CDR3 loop is CASSQGPGQDSYEQYF. CDR3 DNA: TGCGCCAGCAGCCAAGGGCCTGGACAGGACTCCTACGAGCAGTACTTC.

The rearrangement joins TRBV9 to TRBJ1-4, with 8 nucleotides matching TRBD1. The germline V gene has CDR1 SGDLS and CDR2 YYNGEE. The CDR3 loop spans 15 amino acids. With 2 bases clipped from V and 5 bases from J, the junction kept 5 bases outside the gene matches. Here the CDR3 DNA reads TGTGCCAGCAGCGTCTCGGACAGGGCAAATGAAAAACTGTTTTTT. This translates into CASSVSDRANEKLFF.

The chain recombines TRBV7-6 with TRBJ2-2, with D maybe TRBD2 (5 bases). V gave up 1 base and J gave up 4 bases, with 13 bases separating them. CDR3 length: 16 residues. Germline CDR1 and CDR2: SGHVS and FNYEAQ. CDR3 in amino acids: CASSLVPGMVTGELFF. The CDR3 bases are TGTGCCAGCAGCTTAGTTCCGGGAATGGTCACCGGGGAGCTGTTTTTT.

For this clone: Mismatch with germline at one junction end may stem from a read error. This chain links TRBV11-2 with TRBJ2-1; 9 positions match TRBD2. CDR3 length equals 14 residues. In germline, CDR1 is SGHAT, CDR2 FQNNGV. CDR3 coding DNA: TGTGCCAGCAGCTTAGGCGAGGCGGGGGGGTACTGGATCTTC. This codes for CASSLGEAGGYWIF.

This chain connects TRBV7-9 to TRBJ1-5, with D perhaps matching TRBD1 (6 bases). The length of the CDR3 is 15 residues. Trimming left V 1 base short and J 4 bases short, with 11 bases between. Germline V gene sequence: CDR1 SEHNR, CDR2 FQNEAQ (reference sequence). This CDR3 reads CASSLGETGNQPQHF. CDR3 in DNA: TGTGCCAGCAGCTTAGGGGAAACAGGGAATCAGCCCCAGCATTTT.

This chain joins TRBV12-5 and TRBJ2-3, with 7 bases lining up with TRBD1. The length of the CDR3 is 16 residues. CDR1 and CDR2 (germline): LGHNT, FRNRAP. The ends lost 0 bases at V and 3 bases at J; junction bases unmatched: 6. CDR3 nucleotides: TGTGCTAGTGGTTTGGTACTTACAGGGGAAACAGATACGCAGTATTTT. It specifies CASGLVLTGETDTQYF.